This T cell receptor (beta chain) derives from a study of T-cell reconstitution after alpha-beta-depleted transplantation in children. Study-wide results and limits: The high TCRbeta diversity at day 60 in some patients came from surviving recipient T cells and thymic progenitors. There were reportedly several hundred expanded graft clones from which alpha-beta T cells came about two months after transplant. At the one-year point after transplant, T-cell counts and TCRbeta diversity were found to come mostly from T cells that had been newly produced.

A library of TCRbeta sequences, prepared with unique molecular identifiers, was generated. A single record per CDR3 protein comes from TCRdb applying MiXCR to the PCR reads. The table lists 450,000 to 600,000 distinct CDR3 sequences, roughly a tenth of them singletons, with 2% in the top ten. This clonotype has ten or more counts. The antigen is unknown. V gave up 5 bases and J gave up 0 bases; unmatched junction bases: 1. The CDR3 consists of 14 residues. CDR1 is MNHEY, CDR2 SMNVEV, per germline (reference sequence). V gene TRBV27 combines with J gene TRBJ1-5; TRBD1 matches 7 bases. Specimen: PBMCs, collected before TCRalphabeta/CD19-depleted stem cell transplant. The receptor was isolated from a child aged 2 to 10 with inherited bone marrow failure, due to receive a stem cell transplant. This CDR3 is CASSHRGSNQPQHF. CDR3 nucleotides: TGTGCCAGCAGTCACAGGGGTAGCAATCAGCCCCAGCATTTT.